This TCR beta chain was sequenced for a study of T-cell memory formation after mild COVID-19. V was shortened by 4 bases and J by 6 bases, with 10 bases between the two germline ends. There are 13 residues in the CDR3. Germline V gene data show CDR1 as LGHNA and CDR2 as YSLEER. TCRdb fed the 5' RACE reads into MiXCR, producing one record per CDR3 protein. The sample lists about 540,000 distinct CDR3 sequences, roughly 22% occurring once. The receptor was derived from an adult woman who had mild COVID-19 (a few samples of this study predate the infection). Cell type and time point are not known. The sample consisted of PBMCs or a T cell subset sorted from them (not recorded which). This chain connects TRBV4-3 to TRBJ2-1; weak D call: TRBD2 (5 bases). The CDR3 protein is CASSPSEGNEQFF. CDR3 DNA sequence: TGCGCCAGCAGCCCGTCCGAGGGCAATGAGCAGTTCTTC.